The 32 T cell receptor beta chains reported below all come from one sample, sequenced in a study of glioma-infiltrating T cells. Using RNA template, CDR3s of TCR alpha and beta were amplified with iRepertoire arm-PCR. MiXCR, run by TCRdb on the multiplex PCR reads, gives a single entry per CDR3 protein. In the table there are approximately 110,000 distinct CDR3 sequences, roughly 20% of which are singletons. Sequencing used glioma tissue, nonneoplastic brain tissue, or PBMCs (not recorded which). These receptor sequences come from a human donor with low-grade glioma or glioblastoma, undergoing nonglioma brain surgery, or in good health (not recorded which).

The V and J genes are TRBV19 and TRBJ1-4; D not resolved. This CDR3 comprises 13 residues. Trimming took off 7 bases at V and 8 bases at J, with 14 bases between the two ends. CDR1 and CDR2 from the germline V gene are LNHDA and SQIVND (reference sequence). CDR3: CASTPTPGEKLFF. The CDR3 nucleotides are TGTGCCAGTACCCCCACCCCCGGCGAAAAACTGTTTTTT.

This clonotype was seen repeatedly, ten times or more. V is TRBV6-2 or TRBV6-3 and J is TRBJ2-1; D possibly corresponds to TRBD2 (6 bases). V lost 0 bases, J lost 8 bases, and 14 bases lay in between. Germline CDR1 MNHEY, CDR2 SVGEGT. This CDR3 has 15 residues. The CDR3 DNA reads TGTGCCAGCAGTTACTCGCCCCCCGGGAGCGATGAGCAGTTCTTC. This codes for CASSYSPPGSDEQFF.

V is TRBV13 and J is TRBJ2-5, with TRBD2 as a possible D gene (7 bases). The germline V gene encodes CDR1 PRHDT and CDR2 FYEKMQ (reference sequence). V was clipped by 5 bases and J by 2 bases, with 15 bases between them. The CDR3 runs 15 residues. The CDR3 coding sequence is TGTGCCAGCAGCGCCATGGGAGGGGGTCAAGAGACCCAGTACTTC. Its translation is CASSAMGGGQETQYF.

The chain has TRBV6-2 or TRBV6-3 and TRBJ2-1, with 7 positions matching TRBD1. The CDR3 contains 15 residues. The V segment lost 7 bases and the J segment 0 bases; nucleotides outside the gene matches: 6. CDR1 is MNHEY and CDR2 is SVGEGT in the germline V gene. The CDR3 sequence is CASNTRDSSYNEQFF. The CDR3 DNA reads TGTGCCAGCAACACCCGGGACAGCTCCTACAATGAGCAGTTCTTC.

This sequence joins TRBV30 and TRBJ1-1; 7 nucleotides agree with TRBD1. This CDR3 region has 14 residues. V lost 3 bases to trimming and J lost 0 bases; unmatched junction nucleotides: 4. Germline V lookup: CDR1 GTSNPN, CDR2 SVGIG (reference sequence). This chain's CDR3 is CAWSPGTVNTEAFF. The CDR3, as DNA: TGTGCCTGGAGCCCCGGGACAGTGAACACTGAAGCTTTCTTT.

In this sample, this clonotype turned up a few times. This sequence joins TRBV12-3 or TRBV12-4 and TRBJ1-5; 7 bases are shared with TRBD1. J lost 2 bases, V lost 8 bases, and 9 bases had no gene match. CDR3 length equals 15 residues. In nucleotides, the CDR3 is TGTGCCAGCGGCACGAATCAGGGGGGCAATCAGCCCCAGCATTTT. Translation: CASGTNQGGNQPQHF.

With regard to this clonotype: A much bigger clone sits one base away, suggesting this may be a read error. No conserved phenylalanine or tryptophan is present at the end of the CDR3, so a read error is the likely explanation. CDR3 amino acids: CASSNRDQETQYL. In DNA form, the CDR3 reads TGTGCCAGTAGTAACAGAGATCAAGAGACCCAGTACCTC. This rearrangement joins TRBV19 to TRBJ2-5; D is ambiguous. V dropped 4 bases and J dropped 2 bases, with 8 bases sitting between them. The CDR3 contains 13 residues. Germline assignment: CDR1 LNHDA and CDR2 SQIVND (reference sequence).

V gene TRBV3-1 combines with J gene TRBJ2-3; the match to TRBD1 covers 8 bases. Trimming took 5 bases from V and 7 from J; bases not matched to a gene: 14. CDR3 size: 16 residues. From germline, CDR1 is LGHDT and CDR2 YNNKEL (reference sequence). The CDR3 protein is CASSASGTGFRNTQYF. The CDR3 nucleotides are TGTGCCAGCAGCGCTTCCGGGACAGGATTCCGAAATACGCAGTATTTT.

A few counts support this clonotype. The chain has TRBV12-5 and TRBJ2-3; TRBD2 is a possible D gene (6 bases). The CDR3 is made up of 16 amino acids. The V end was cut by 0 bases, the J end by 1 base, with 11 bases between. Germline V gene sequence: CDR1 LGHNT, CDR2 FRNRAP. The CDR3 coding sequence is TGTGCTAGTGGTTTGGTACTAGCTAGGGGCACAGATACGCAGTATTTT. Protein product: CASGLVLARGTDTQYF. The full variable domain, its missing parts supplied by reference TRBV12-5 and TRBJ2-3, is DARVTQTPRHKVTEMGQEVTMRCQPILGHNTVFWYRQTMMQGLELLAYFRNRAPLDDSGMPKDRFSAEMPDATLATLKIQPSEPRDSAVYFCASGLVLARGTDTQYFGPGTRLTVL.

Of note for this clonotype: A much larger clone differs from this one at a single base, so this may be a read error. The chain employs TRBV27 and TRBJ2-3; D unclear. The CDR3 loop spans 13 amino acids. Germline V gives CDR1 MNHEY, CDR2 SMNVEV (reference sequence). The CDR3 nucleotides are TGTGCCGGCAGTTGGGTCCGCTCAGATACGCAGTATTTT. This encodes CAGSWVRSDTQYF.

Ten or more counts support this clonotype. This chain uses TRBV6-1 with TRBJ2-7; tentatively, D is TRBD1 (5 bases). Between the trimmed V and J ends, which lost 2 bases and 0 bases, there was a span of 11 bases. Germline V lookup: CDR1 MNHNS, CDR2 SASEGT. The CDR3 is 15 residues long. CDR3 in amino acids: CASSEQQASSYEQYF. The DNA of the CDR3 is TGTGCCAGCAGTGAACAACAGGCGAGCTCCTACGAGCAGTACTTC.

This clonotype was recorded at least ten times. The chain combines TRBV20-1 with TRBJ2-5; TRBD2 aligns across 11 bases. The length of the CDR3 is 14 residues. Germline values: CDR1 DFQATT, CDR2 SNEGSKA (reference sequence). J lost 5 bases, V lost 6 bases, and 8 bases had no gene match. The CDR3, as DNA: TGCAGTGCCCTACCGGGACTAGCGGCCGAGACCCAGTACTTC. This gives the protein CSALPGLAAETQYF.

The sample holds many counts of this clonotype. This chain connects TRBV5-4 to TRBJ2-1; 12 positions agree with TRBD2. Germline V lookup: CDR1 SGHNT, CDR2 YYREEE (reference sequence). Germline trimming cut 6 bases from V and 0 bases from J; bases unmatched to any gene: 4. The CDR3 extends over 16 amino acids. In DNA, the CDR3 is TGTGCCAGCACCCTGACTAGCGGGAGCTCCTACAATGAGCAGTTCTTC. Translation gives CASTLTSGSSYNEQFF.

This clonotype has ten or more counts. This chain uses TRBV20-1 with TRBJ2-7; D is unresolved. The CDR3 has 13 amino acids. The germline V gene encodes CDR1 DFQATT and CDR2 SNEGSKA (reference sequence). Trimming removed 2 bases from V and 3 bases from J, with 11 bases in between. CDR3 sequence: CSARYPEYYEQYF. The CDR3 DNA follows: TGCAGTGCTAGATATCCAGAATACTACGAGCAGTACTTC.

This clonotype has more than one count but fewer than ten. With a much larger clone just one base away, this may be a read error. The chain joins TRBV4-3 to TRBJ2-1; TRBD2 matches 9 bases. There are 15 residues in the CDR3. CDR1 and CDR2 (germline): LGHNA, YSLEER. Here the CDR3 reads CASSQGSGSSYERFF. The CDR3 bases are TGCGCCAGCAGCCAAGGTAGCGGGAGTAGCTATGAGCGGTTCTTC.

The CDR3 DNA reads as TGCGCCAGCAGCCCCGCGGGACAGACCTACGAGCAGTACTTC. Translating gives CASSPAGQTYEQYF. The chain combines TRBV4-1 with TRBJ2-7; D perhaps matches TRBD1 (7 bases). The germline gives CDR1 MGHRA, CDR2 YSYEKL. This CDR3 contains 14 residues. Trimming stripped 4 bases from V and 2 bases from J, with 12 bases between.

The J gene is TRBJ2-7, the V gene TRBV7-2; D is ambiguous. The CDR3 sequence is 15 residues long. The germline V gene encodes CDR1 SGHTA and CDR2 FQGNSA. The V end was cut by 3 bases, the J end by 2 bases, with 14 bases between. The CDR3 nucleotides are TGTGCCAGCAGCTTCACCCCGGTACTCACCTACGAGCAGTACTTC. This codes for CASSFTPVLTYEQYF.

There are many counts of this clonotype. The rearrangement joins TRBV6-1 to TRBJ2-7, with TRBD1 identical over 10 bases. Germline values: CDR1 MNHNS, CDR2 SASEGT. Trimming at V came to 6 bases and at J to 4 bases, leaving 6 bases not matched to a gene. The CDR3 totals 14 residues. The CDR3 DNA reads as TGTGCCAGCAGCACAGACAGGGGGCGGTACGAGCAGTACTTC. It yields the protein CASSTDRGRYEQYF.

The CDR3 DNA reads TGTGCCAGTAGTGGATACGAGCAGTACTTC. It encodes CASSGYEQYF. The chain employs TRBV19 and TRBJ2-7; D unresolved. CDR1 and CDR2 from the germline V gene are LNHDA and SQIVND (reference sequence). Trimming stripped 5 bases from V and 4 bases from J, with 3 bases between. This CDR3 is 10 amino acids long.

The chain uses TRBV5-1 and TRBJ2-3, with a tentative D call TRBD1 (5 bases). CDR3 length equals 14 residues. V was cut by 1 base and J by 2 bases, with 8 bases left in between. Germline loops: CDR1 SGHRS, CDR2 YFSETQ. CDR3 amino acids: CASSLKGFTDTQYF. CDR3 in DNA: TGCGCCAGCAGCTTGAAGGGGTTCACAGATACGCAGTATTTT.

This clonotype came up a few times. This chain uses TRBV19 with TRBJ2-7; 7 bases fit TRBD1. The germline V gene has CDR1 LNHDA and CDR2 SQIVND (reference sequence). V gave up 4 bases and J gave up 4 bases; unmatched junction bases: 7. The CDR3 consists of 14 residues. The CDR3 sequence: CASSTGTVSYEQYF. The CDR3 DNA follows: TGTGCCAGTAGTACCGGGACAGTATCATACGAGCAGTACTTC.

To note about this clonotype: A much larger clone differs by one base, so this may be a read error. The chain uses TRBV25-1 and TRBJ2-1, with D possibly TRBD1 on 8 matching bases. The CDR3 sequence is 15 residues long. Trimming left V 8 bases short and J 9 bases short, with 23 bases between. The germline V gene encodes CDR1 MGHDK and CDR2 SYGVNS. The CDR3 sequence is CASGRRDRRGGEQFF. CDR3 nucleotides: TGTGCCAGCGGTCGCCGGGACAGGAGGGGGGGTGAGCAGTTCTTC.

CDR3 protein: CAIRGTKNTEAFF. CDR3 sequence (DNA): TGTGCCATTCGGGGCACTAAGAACACTGAAGCTTTCTTT. The gene calls are TRBV30 and TRBJ1-1; TRBD1 might be the D (5 bases). The CDR3 totals 13 residues. CDR1 and CDR2 (germline): GTSNPN, SVGIG (reference sequence). Trimming removed 8 bases from V and 1 base from J, with 14 bases in between.

In regard to this clonotype: The junction does not match germline at one end; this may be a read error. J is TRBJ2-1 and V is TRBV19; no reliable D call. In germline, CDR1 is LNHDA, CDR2 SQIVND (reference sequence). The CDR3 length is 15 residues. The CDR3 nucleotides read TGTGCCAGTGGTATGGTAGCTCTTTCCTACAATGAGCAGTTCTTC. Translating it yields CASGMVALSYNEQFF. The full variable domain, rest sourced from reference TRBV19 and TRBJ2-1, is DGGITQSPKYLFRKEGQNVTLSCEQNLNHDAMYWYRQDPGQGLRLIYYSQIVNDFQKGDIAEGYSVSREKKESFPLTVTSAQKNPTAFYLCASGMVALSYNEQFFGPGTRLTVL.

The sample holds many counts of this clonotype. The chain couples TRBV28 to TRBJ2-7; D ambiguous. In germline, CDR1 is MDHEN, CDR2 SYDVKM. CDR3 size: 12 residues. V lost 5 bases, J lost 9 bases, and 14 bases lay in between. CDR3 sequence (DNA): TGTGCCAGCAGTGCTGATCAAAAGGCGCAGTACTTC. It yields the protein CASSADQKAQYF.

This clonotype was seen more than once but under ten times. V gene TRBV29-1 combines with J gene TRBJ2-1, with 9 bases fitting TRBD2. The CDR3 spans 15 residues. The germline V gene has CDR1 SQVTM and CDR2 ANQGSEA. Trimming at V came to 4 bases and at J to 3 bases, leaving 7 bases not matched to a gene. The CDR3 loop is CSVGPSGDIYNEQFF. In nucleotides, the CDR3 is TGCAGCGTTGGCCCTAGCGGGGATATCTACAATGAGCAGTTCTTC.

A word on this clonotype: Since a much larger clone is just one base distant, this may be a read error. The gene calls are TRBV29-1 and TRBJ2-3; D is perhaps TRBD2 (6 bases). There are 14 residues in the CDR3. Trimming removed 7 bases from V and 2 bases from J, with 16 bases in between. CDR1 and CDR2 from the germline V gene are SQVTM and ANQGSEA. CDR3 sequence (DNA): TGCAGCGATAGGATTAGCGGAAACACAGATACGCAGTATTTT. It is translated as CSDRISGNTDTQYF.

This clonotype was counted ten times or more. This rearrangement joins TRBV6-1 to TRBJ2-7, with a possible D match to TRBD1 (6 bases). The CDR3 extends over 12 amino acids. V lost 8 bases, J lost 2 bases, and 10 bases lay in between. Germline values: CDR1 MNHNS, CDR2 SASEGT. CDR3 DNA: TGTGCCAGCCAGGACAGCCCCTACGAGCAGTACTTC. Translated: CASQDSPYEQYF.

V usage is TRBV19 and J usage is TRBJ2-1; the D gene is possibly TRBD2 (5 bases). The CDR3 loop spans 15 amino acids. The V gene lost 7 bases and the J gene lost 2 bases, with 15 bases spanning the gap. Germline V gene sequence: CDR1 LNHDA, CDR2 SQIVND (reference sequence). The CDR3 loop reads CASTFAGSTYNEQFF. The DNA of the CDR3 is TGTGCCAGTACGTTTGCGGGCTCTACCTACAATGAGCAGTTCTTC.

The chain has TRBV10-3 and TRBJ2-3; D ambiguous. The CDR3 contains 13 residues. Between the trimmed V and J ends, which lost 3 bases and 3 bases, there was a span of 7 bases. Germline assignment: CDR1 ENHRY and CDR2 SYGVKD. This chain's CDR3 is CAISDARTDTQYF. The CDR3 coding sequence is TGTGCCATCAGTGACGCACGAACAGATACGCAGTATTTT.

This clonotype was detected ten times or more. The CDR3 loop reads CASSTGADTQYF. CDR3 sequence (DNA): TGTGCCAGCAGCACAGGTGCAGATACGCAGTATTTT. The chain links TRBV7-2 to TRBJ2-3, with D maybe TRBD1 (5 bases). V lost 5 bases and J 4 bases, leaving 7 bases between the germline ends. The CDR3 length is 12 residues. CDR1 and CDR2 from the germline V gene are SGHTA and FQGNSA.

This clonotype showed up just a few times. One end of the junction is discordant with germline, which a read error may explain. This sequence joins TRBV7-2 and TRBJ2-2, with 13 positions matching TRBD2. CDR1 SGHTA and CDR2 FQGNSA come from the germline V gene. The CDR3 sequence is 15 residues long. The chain's CDR3 is CAGSPGLAGIGELFF. CDR3 bases: TGTGCCGGCAGCCCGGGACTAGCGGGAATCGGGGAGCTGTTTTTT.